This T cell receptor (beta chain) was sequenced during a study of T-cell memory formation after mild COVID-19. Study-wide findings and caveats: There was a balanced CD4/CD8 profile in clones contracting day 15 to 85, and later expanders leaned CD4+. The CD4+ clones that contracted clustered mainly within CM and EM, and the CD8+ clones concentrated in EMRA.

5'RACE primed from the constant segment yielded TCR alpha and TCR beta cDNA libraries bearing sample barcodes and UMIs. TCRdb analysed the 5' RACE reads with MiXCR anew, one entry per CDR3 protein. The table records about 620,000 distinct CDR3 sequences, about a sixth of them present only once. Concerning this clonotype itself: Its target is unknown.

V shed 1 base and J shed 2 bases, with 16 bases lying between them. This CDR3 contains 17 residues. CDR1 is SGHVS and CDR2 is FQNEAQ in the germline V gene. The source material was PBMCs or a T cell subset sorted from them (not recorded which). The chain is built from TRBV7-8 and TRBJ2-3, with D perhaps given as TRBD1 or TRBD2 (5 bases each). This sequence originates from an adult woman who had mild COVID-19 (a few samples of this study predate the infection). Cell type and time point are not known. The CDR3 coding sequence is TGTGCCAGCAGCTTAGTTGTTGGGGGAGAGAACACAGATACGCAGTATTTT. This codes for CASSLVVGGENTDTQYF.